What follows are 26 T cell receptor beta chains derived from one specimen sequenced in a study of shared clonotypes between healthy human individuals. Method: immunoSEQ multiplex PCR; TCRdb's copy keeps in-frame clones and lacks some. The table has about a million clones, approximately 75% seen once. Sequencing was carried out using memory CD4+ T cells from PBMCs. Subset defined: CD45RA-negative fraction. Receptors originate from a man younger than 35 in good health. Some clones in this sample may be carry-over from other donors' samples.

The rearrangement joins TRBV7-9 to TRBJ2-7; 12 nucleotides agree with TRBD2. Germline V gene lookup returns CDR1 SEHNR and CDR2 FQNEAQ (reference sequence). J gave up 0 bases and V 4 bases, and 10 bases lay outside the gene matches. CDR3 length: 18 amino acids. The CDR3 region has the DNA TGTGCCAGCAGCTATGGGGGGACTAGCGGGTCTATCTCCTACGAGCAGTACTTC. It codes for CASSYGGTSGSISYEQYF.

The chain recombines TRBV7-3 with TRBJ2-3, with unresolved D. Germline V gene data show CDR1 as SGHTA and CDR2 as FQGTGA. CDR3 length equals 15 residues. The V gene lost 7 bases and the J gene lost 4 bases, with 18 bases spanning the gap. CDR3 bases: TGTGCCAGCACCAAGTACGCAGGTGTCCCAGATACGCAGTATTTT. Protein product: CASTKYAGVPDTQYF.

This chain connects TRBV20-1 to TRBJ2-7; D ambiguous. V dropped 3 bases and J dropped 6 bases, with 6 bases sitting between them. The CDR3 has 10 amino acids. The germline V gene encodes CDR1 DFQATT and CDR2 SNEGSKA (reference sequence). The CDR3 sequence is CSASLGEQYF. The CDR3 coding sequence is TGCAGTGCTAGCCTAGGCGAGCAGTACTTC.

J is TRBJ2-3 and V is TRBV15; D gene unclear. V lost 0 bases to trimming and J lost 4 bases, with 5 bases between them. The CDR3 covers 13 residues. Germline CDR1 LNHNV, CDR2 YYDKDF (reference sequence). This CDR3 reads CATSRDIADTQYF. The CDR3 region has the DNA TGTGCCACCAGCAGAGATATCGCAGATACGCAGTATTTT.

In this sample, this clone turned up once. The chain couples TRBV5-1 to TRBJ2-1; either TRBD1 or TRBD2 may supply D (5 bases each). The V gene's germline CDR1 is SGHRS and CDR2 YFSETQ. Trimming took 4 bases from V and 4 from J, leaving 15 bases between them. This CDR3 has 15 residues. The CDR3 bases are TGCGCCAGCAGCCAAATCCCGGGGCTTTACAATGAGCAGTTCTTC. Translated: CASSQIPGLYNEQFF.

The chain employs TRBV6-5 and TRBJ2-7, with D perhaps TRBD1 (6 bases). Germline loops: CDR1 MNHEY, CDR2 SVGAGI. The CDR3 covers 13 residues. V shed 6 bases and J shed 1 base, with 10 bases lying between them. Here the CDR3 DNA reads TGTGCCAGCAGCGACAGGATATCCTACGAGCAGTACTTC. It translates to CASSDRISYEQYF.

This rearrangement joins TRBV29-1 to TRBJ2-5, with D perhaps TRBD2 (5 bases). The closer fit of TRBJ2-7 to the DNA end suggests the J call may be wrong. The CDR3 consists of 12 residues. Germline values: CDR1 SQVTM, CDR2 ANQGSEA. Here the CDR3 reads CSVSGERGEQYF. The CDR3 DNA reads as TGCAGCGTTTCCGGAGAACGGGGCGAGCAGTACTTC.

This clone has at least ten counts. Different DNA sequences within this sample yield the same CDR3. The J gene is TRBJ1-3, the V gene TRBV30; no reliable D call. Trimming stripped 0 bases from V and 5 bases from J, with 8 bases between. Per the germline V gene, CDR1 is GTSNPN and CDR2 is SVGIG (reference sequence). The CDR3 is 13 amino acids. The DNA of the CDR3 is TGTGCCTGGAGTGTAAACGGCCGAAACACCATATATTTT. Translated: CAWSVNGRNTIYF.

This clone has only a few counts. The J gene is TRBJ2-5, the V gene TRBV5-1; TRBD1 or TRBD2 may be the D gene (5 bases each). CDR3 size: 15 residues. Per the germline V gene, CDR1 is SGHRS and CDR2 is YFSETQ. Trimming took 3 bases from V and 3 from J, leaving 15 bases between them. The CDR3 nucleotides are TGCGCCAGCAGCTGGACCGGGACGCCCGAAGAGACCCAGTACTTC. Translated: CASSWTGTPEETQYF.

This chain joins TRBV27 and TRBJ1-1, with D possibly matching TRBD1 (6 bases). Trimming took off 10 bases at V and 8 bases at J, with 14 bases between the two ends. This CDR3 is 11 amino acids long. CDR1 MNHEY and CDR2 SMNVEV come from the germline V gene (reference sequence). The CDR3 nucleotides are TGTGCCACCGCGACCAGGGGCGAAGCTTTCTTT. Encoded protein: CATATRGEAFF.

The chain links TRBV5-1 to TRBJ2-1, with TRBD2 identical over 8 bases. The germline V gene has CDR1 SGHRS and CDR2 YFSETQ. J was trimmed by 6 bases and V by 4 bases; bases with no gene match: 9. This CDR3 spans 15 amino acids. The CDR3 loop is CASSTAGTSSNEQFF. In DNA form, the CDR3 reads TGCGCCAGCAGCACTGCGGGGACTAGTTCCAATGAGCAGTTCTTC.

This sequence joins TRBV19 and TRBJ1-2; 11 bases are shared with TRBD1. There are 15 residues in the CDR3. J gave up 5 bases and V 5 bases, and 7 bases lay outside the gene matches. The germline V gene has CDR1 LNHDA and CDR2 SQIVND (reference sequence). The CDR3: CASSVPGTGGYGYTF. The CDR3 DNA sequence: TGTGCCAGTAGTGTCCCCGGGACAGGGGGTTATGGCTACACCTTC.

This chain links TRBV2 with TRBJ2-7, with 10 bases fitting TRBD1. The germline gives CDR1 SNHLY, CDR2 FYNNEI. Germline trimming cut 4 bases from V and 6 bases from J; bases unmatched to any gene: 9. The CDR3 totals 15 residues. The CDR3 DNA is TGTGCCAGCAGTGGGACAGGGGGTCAGAAAAGCGAGCAGTACTTC. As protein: CASSGTGGQKSEQYF.

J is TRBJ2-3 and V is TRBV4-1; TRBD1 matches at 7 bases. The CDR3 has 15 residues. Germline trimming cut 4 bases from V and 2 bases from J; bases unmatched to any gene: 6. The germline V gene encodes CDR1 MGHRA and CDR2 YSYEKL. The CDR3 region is CASSPSDRVTDTQYF. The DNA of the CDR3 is TGCGCCAGCAGCCCTTCCGACAGGGTCACAGATACGCAGTATTTT.

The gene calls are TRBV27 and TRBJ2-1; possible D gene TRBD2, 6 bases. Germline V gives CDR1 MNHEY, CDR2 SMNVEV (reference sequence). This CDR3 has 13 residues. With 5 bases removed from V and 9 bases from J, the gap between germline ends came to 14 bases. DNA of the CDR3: TGTGCCAGCAGTCTGACTAGAAAGACTGAGCAGTTCTTC. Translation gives CASSLTRKTEQFF.

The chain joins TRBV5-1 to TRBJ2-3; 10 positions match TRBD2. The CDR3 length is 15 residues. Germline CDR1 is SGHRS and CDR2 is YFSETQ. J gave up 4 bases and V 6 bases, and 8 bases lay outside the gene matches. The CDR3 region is CASNSLAGGSDTQYF. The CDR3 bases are TGCGCCAGCAACTCTTTAGCGGGAGGTTCAGATACGCAGTATTTT.

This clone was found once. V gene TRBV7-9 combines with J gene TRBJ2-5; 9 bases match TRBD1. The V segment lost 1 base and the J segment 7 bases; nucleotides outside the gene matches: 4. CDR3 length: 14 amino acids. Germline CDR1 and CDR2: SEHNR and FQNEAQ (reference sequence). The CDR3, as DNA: TGTGCCAGCAGCTTAGACAGGGGGCGGGTGACCCAGTACTTC. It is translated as CASSLDRGRVTQYF.

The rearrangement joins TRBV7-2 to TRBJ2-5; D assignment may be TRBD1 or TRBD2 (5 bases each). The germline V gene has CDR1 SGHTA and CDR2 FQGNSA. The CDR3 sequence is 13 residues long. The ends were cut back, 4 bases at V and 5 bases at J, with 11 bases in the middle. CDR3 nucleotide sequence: TGTGCCAGCAGCTCGATGGGGGTCGAGACCCAGTACTTC. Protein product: CASSSMGVETQYF.

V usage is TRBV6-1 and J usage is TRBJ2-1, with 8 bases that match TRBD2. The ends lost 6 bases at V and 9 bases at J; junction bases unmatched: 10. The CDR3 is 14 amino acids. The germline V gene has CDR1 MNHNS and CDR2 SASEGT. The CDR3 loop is CASRAAGVLSEQFF. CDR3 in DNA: TGTGCCAGCAGGGCAGCGGGAGTCTTAAGTGAGCAGTTCTTC.

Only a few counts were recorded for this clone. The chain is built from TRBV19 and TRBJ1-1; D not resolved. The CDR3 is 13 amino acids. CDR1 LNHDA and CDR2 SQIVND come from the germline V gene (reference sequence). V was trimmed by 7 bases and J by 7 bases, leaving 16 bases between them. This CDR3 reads CASIPEGEIEAFF. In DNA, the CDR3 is TGTGCCAGTATCCCGGAGGGAGAGATTGAAGCTTTCTTT.

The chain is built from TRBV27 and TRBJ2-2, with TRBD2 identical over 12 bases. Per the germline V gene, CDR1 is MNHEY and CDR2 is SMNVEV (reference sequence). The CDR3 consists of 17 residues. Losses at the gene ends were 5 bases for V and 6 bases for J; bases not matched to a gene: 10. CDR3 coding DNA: TGTGCCAGCAGTGCGTCACTAGCGGGAGGTATAGCCGGGGAGCTGTTTTTT. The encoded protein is CASSASLAGGIAGELFF.

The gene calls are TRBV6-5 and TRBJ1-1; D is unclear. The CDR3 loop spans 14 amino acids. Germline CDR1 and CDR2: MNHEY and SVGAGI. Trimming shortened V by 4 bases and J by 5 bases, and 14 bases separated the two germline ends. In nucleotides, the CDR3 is TGTGCCAGCAGTTCCTCGGTGGGGAAAACTGAAGCTTTCTTT. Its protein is CASSSSVGKTEAFF.

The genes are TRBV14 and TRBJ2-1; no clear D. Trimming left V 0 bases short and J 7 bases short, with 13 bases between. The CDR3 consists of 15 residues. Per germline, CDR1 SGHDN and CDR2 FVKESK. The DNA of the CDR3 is TGTGCCAGCAGCCAAGACCCTCCCCCGCGGAATGAGCAGTTCTTC. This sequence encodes CASSQDPPPRNEQFF.

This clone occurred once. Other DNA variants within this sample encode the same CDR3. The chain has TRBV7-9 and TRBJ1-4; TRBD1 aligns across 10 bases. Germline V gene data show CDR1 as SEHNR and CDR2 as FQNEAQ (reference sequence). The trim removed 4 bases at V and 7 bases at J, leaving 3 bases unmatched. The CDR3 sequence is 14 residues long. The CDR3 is CASSSGQGSEKLFF. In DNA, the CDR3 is TGTGCCAGCAGCTCGGGACAGGGGAGTGAAAAACTGTTTTTT.

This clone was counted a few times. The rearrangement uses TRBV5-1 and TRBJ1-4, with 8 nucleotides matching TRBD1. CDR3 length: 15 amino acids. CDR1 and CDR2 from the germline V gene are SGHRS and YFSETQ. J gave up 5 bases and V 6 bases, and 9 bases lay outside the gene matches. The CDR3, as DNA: TGCGCCAGCAAATCCTCAGGGGGCGCGAATGAAAAACTGTTTTTT. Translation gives CASKSSGGANEKLFF. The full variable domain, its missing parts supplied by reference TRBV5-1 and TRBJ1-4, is KAGVTQTPRYLIKTRGQQVTLSCSPISGHRSVSWYQQTPGQGLQFLFEYFSETQRNKGNFPGRFSGRQFSNSRSEMNVSTLELGDSALYLCASKSSGGANEKLFFGSGTQLSVL.

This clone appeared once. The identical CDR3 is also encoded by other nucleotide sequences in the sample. CDR3 in amino acids: CASSPGLSNQPQHF. The CDR3 coding sequence is TGTGCCAGCTCACCAGGGTTGAGCAATCAGCCCCAGCATTTT. The chain carries TRBV18 and TRBJ1-5; D is undetermined. Trimming removed 2 bases from V and 1 base from J, with 6 bases in between. The CDR3 runs to 14 residues. Germline V gene data show CDR1 as KGHSH and CDR2 as LQKENI. The full variable domain, with the rest looked up from reference TRBV18 and TRBJ1-5, is NAGVMQNPRHLVRRRGQEARLRCSPMKGHSHVYWYRQLPEEGLKFMVYLQKENIIDESGMPKERFSAEFPKEGPSILRIQQVVRGDSAAYFCASSPGLSNQPQHFGDGTRLSIL.